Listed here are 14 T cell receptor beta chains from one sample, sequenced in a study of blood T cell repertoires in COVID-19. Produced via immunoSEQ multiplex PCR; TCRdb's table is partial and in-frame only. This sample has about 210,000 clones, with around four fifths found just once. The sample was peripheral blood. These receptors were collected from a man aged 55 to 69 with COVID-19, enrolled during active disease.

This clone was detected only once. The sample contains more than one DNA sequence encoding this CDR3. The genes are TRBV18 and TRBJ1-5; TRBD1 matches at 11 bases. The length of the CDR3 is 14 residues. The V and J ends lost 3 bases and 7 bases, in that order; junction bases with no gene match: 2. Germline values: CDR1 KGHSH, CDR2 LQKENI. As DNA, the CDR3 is TGTGCCAGCTCACCGGGACAGGGGGGGCAGCCCCAGCATTTT. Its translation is CASSPGQGGQPQHF. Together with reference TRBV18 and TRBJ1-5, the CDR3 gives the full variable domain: NAGVMQNPRHLVRRRGQEARLRCSPMKGHSHVYWYRQLPEEGLKFMVYLQKENIIDESGMPKERFSAEFPKEGPSILRIQQVVRGDSAAYFCASSPGQGGQPQHFGDGTRLSIL.

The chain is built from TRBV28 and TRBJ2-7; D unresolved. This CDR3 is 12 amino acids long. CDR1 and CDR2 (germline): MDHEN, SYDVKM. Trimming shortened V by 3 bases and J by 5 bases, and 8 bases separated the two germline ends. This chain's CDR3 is CASSFEVNEQYF. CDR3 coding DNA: TGTGCCAGCAGTTTCGAGGTCAACGAGCAGTACTTC.

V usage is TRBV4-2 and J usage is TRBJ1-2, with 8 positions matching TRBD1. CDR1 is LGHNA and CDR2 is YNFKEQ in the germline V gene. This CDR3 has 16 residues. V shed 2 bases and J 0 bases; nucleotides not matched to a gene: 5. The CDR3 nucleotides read TGTGCCAGCAGCCAACCGGGACAGGCTTCTAACTATGGCTACACCTTC. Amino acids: CASSQPGQASNYGYTF.

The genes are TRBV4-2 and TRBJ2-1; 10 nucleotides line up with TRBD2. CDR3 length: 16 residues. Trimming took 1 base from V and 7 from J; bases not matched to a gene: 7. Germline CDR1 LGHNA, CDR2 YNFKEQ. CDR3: CASSQAQRGGVNEQFF. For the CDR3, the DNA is TGTGCCAGCAGCCAAGCCCAGCGGGGGGGGGTTAATGAGCAGTTCTTC.

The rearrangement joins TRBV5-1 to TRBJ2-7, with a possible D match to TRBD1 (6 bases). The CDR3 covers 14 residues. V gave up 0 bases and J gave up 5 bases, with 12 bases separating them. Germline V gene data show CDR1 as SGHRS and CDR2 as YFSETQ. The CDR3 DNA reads TGCGCCAGCAGCTTGGGACAGGAATCCCACGAGCAGTACTTC. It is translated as CASSLGQESHEQYF.

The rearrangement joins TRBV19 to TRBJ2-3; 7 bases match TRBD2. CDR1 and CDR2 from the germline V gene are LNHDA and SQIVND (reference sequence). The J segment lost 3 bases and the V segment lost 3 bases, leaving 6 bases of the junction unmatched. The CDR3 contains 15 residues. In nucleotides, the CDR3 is TGTGCCAGTAGTATTCCGGCGGGAGTTACAGATACGCAGTATTTT. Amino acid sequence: CASSIPAGVTDTQYF.

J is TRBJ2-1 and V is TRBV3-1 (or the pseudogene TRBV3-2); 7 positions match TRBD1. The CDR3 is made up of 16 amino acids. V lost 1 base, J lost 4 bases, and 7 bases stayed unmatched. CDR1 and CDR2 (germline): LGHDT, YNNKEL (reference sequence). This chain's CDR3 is CASSQVGTASYNEQFF. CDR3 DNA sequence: TGTGCCAGCAGCCAAGTGGGGACAGCTTCTTACAATGAGCAGTTCTTC.

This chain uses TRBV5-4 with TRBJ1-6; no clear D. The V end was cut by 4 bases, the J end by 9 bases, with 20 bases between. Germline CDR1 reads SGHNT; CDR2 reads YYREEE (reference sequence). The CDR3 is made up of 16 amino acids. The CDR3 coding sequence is TGTGCCAGCAGCCCCGGGCTGAGGACTCGTGGTTCACCCCTCCACTTT. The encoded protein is CASSPGLRTRGSPLHF.

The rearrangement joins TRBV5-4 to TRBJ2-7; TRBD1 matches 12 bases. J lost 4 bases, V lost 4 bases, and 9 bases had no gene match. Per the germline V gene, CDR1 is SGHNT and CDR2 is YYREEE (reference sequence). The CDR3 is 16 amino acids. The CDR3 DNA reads TGTGCCAGCAGCCCCGGGGGGACAGGGGGCAAGTACGAGCAGTACTTC. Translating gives CASSPGGTGGKYEQYF.

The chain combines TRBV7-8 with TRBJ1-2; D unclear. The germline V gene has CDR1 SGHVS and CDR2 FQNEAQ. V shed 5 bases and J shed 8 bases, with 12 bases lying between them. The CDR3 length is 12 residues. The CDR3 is CASSPGLGGYTF. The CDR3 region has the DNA TGTGCCAGCAGCCCCGGACTGGGCGGCTACACCTTC.

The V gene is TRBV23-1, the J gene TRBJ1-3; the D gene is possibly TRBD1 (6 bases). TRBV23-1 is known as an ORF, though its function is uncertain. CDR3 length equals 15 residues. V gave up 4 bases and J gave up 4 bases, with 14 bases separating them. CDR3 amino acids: CASSPRQELGNTIYF. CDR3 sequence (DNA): TGCGCCAGCAGTCCCCGACAGGAACTAGGAAACACCATATATTTT.

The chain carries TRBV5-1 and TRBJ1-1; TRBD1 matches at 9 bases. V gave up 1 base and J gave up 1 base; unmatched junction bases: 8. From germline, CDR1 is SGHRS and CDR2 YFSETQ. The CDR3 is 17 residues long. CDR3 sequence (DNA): TGCGCCAGCAGCTTGTTTACTGTGGGACAGGGGAACACTGAAGCTTTCTTT. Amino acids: CASSLFTVGQGNTEAFF. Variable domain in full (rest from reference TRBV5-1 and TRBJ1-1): KAGVTQTPRYLIKTRGQQVTLSCSPISGHRSVSWYQQTPGQGLQFLFEYFSETQRNKGNFPGRFSGRQFSNSRSEMNVSTLELGDSALYLCASSLFTVGQGNTEAFFGQGTRLTVV.

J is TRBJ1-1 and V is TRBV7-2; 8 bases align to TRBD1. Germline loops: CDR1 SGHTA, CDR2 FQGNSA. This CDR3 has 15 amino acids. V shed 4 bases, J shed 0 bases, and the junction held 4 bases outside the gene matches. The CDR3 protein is CASSWRQGMNTEAFF. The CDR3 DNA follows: TGTGCCAGCAGCTGGCGACAGGGGATGAACACTGAAGCTTTCTTT.

The CDR3 protein is CASNQGQNTEAFF. The CDR3 DNA reads TGTGCCAGCAACCAGGGACAGAACACTGAAGCTTTCTTT. V usage is TRBV2 and J usage is TRBJ1-1; TRBD1 might be the D (6 bases). This CDR3 comprises 13 residues. Trimming took 7 bases from V and 1 from J, leaving 10 bases between them. CDR1 and CDR2 from the germline V gene are SNHLY and FYNNEI.